The 10 T cell receptor beta chains presented below share a single source sample, sequenced in a study of cytomegalovirus exposure and HLA in healthy donors. Use of 60 Vbeta and 13 Jbeta primers characterized the PCR. Some clones are missing from TCRdb's copy, which holds only in-frame ones; the method was immunoSEQ multiplex PCR. In the table there are fewer than 65,000 clones, under 85% of which are singletons. Sequenced: PBMCs. These receptors originate from a man in his forties or fifties in good health and CMV-seronegative.

This CDR3 reads CASSTPGGGANTEAFF. CDR3 DNA: TGTGCCAGCAGCACGCCCGGGGGGGGAGCGAACACTGAAGCTTTCTTT. The rearrangement joins TRBV7-9 to TRBJ1-1, with D maybe TRBD1 (5 bases). There are 16 residues in the CDR3. Germline assignment: CDR1 SEHNR and CDR2 FQNEAQ (reference sequence). V was trimmed by 5 bases and J by 1 base, leaving 17 bases between them.

V usage is TRBV14 and J usage is TRBJ1-2, with no clear D. The CDR3 length is 15 residues. V lost 0 bases to trimming and J lost 1 base, with 9 bases between them. Germline-derived CDR1 and CDR2 are SGHDN and FVKESK. The CDR3 spells CASSQETGINYGYTF. CDR3 DNA: TGTGCCAGCAGCCAAGAGACGGGGATTAACTATGGCTACACCTTC.

V gene TRBV6-1 combines with J gene TRBJ1-1; D unclear. This CDR3 is 14 amino acids long. Trimming cost V 3 bases and J 10 bases, with 18 bases left between them. Germline assignment: CDR1 MNHNS and CDR2 SASEGT. CDR3 coding DNA: TGTGCCAGCAGTGATTCCGGGTCCTCAAATCGAGCTTTCTTT. Its translation: CASSDSGSSNRAFF.

This chain links TRBV5-1 with TRBJ1-1; weak D call: TRBD1 (6 bases). This CDR3 contains 17 residues. Germline V gene lookup returns CDR1 SGHRS and CDR2 YFSETQ. Trimming left V 7 bases short and J 1 base short, with 23 bases between. The CDR3 nucleotides are TGCGCCAGCCACCCCCAAGGAAGAGGGGGAGAGAACACTGAAGCTTTCTTT. Its protein is CASHPQGRGGENTEAFF.

This clone was seen more than once but under ten times. The chain combines TRBV2 with TRBJ1-1; TRBD1 matches at 9 bases. The germline gives CDR1 SNHLY, CDR2 FYNNEI. V dropped 5 bases and J dropped 11; count of bases not matched to a gene: 9. The CDR3 has 13 residues. CDR3 in amino acids: CASSSGTGRGAFF. DNA for the CDR3: TGTGCCAGCAGTAGCGGGACAGGGCGTGGGGCTTTCTTT.

The CDR3 protein is CASSGGSGYNSPLHF. The CDR3 DNA is TGTGCCAGCAGTGGAGGTTCGGGATATAATTCACCCCTCCACTTT. This chain links TRBV6-5 with TRBJ1-6; D not certain. CDR1 is MNHEY, CDR2 SVGAGI, per germline. The CDR3 spans 15 residues. Trimming shortened V by 5 bases and J by 4 bases, and 12 bases separated the two germline ends.

This clone has just a few counts. The chain carries TRBV18 and TRBJ1-2; D possibly corresponds to TRBD1 (5 bases). V lost 2 bases to trimming and J lost 6 bases, with 16 bases between them. Germline V gives CDR1 KGHSH, CDR2 LQKENI. This CDR3 is built from 15 residues. CDR3 protein: CASSPLGREANGYTF. CDR3 in DNA: TGTGCCAGCTCACCATTGGGCAGGGAGGCTAATGGCTACACCTTC.

The rearrangement uses TRBV27 and TRBJ2-7, with D tentatively TRBD1 (6 bases). This CDR3 is built from 18 residues. V lost 0 bases and J lost 0, with 18 bases in between. Germline V gene lookup returns CDR1 MNHEY and CDR2 SMNVEV (reference sequence). CDR3 bases: TGTGCCAGCAGTTTATCGATTGGGCTAACAGGGAGCTCCTACGAGCAGTACTTC. Residues: CASSLSIGLTGSSYEQYF.

The V and J genes are TRBV30 and TRBJ1-1, with TRBD1 identical over 7 bases. The CDR3 loop spans 14 amino acids. Germline loops: CDR1 GTSNPN, CDR2 SVGIG (reference sequence). Trimming took 3 bases from V and 0 from J; bases not matched to a gene: 4. In nucleotides, the CDR3 is TGTGCCTGGAGGCCCGGGACAGTGAACACTGAAGCTTTCTTT. Its translation: CAWRPGTVNTEAFF.

V and J are TRBV5-6 and TRBJ1-2, with 7 bases identical to TRBD1. The CDR3 sequence is 15 residues long. Germline V lookup: CDR1 SGHDT, CDR2 YYEEEE. Trimming at V came to 0 bases and at J to 6 bases, leaving 8 bases not matched to a gene. The DNA for the CDR3 is TGTGCCAGCAGCTTGGGTTACGACAGGGATAATGGCTACACCTTC. Its protein is CASSLGYDRDNGYTF.